This entry lists 9 T cell receptor beta chains sequenced from one sample in a study of human versus mouse CDR3 diversity and MHC coevolution. Repertoires were generated with immunoSEQ multiplex PCR, while TCRdb's copy carries only in-frame clones and drops some. The sample holds tens of thousands of clones, just under 95% seen once. The specimen was naive CD4+ T cells from blood. Subset in this sample: CD45RO-negative CD62L-positive naive CD4 T cells. The source is a person in their sixties or seventies in good health.

This clone was seen a few times. V is TRBV10-3 and J is TRBJ1-4; 7 bases fit TRBD1. Germline V gives CDR1 ENHRY, CDR2 SYGVKD. The trim removed 11 bases at V and 5 bases at J, leaving 8 bases unmatched. This CDR3 is built from 13 residues. The CDR3 region has the DNA TGTGCCGCCAAACAGGGGAGCAATGAAAAACTGTTTTTT. This translates into CAAKQGSNEKLFF.

The V call is TRBV6-1, the J call TRBJ2-3; the match to TRBD1 covers 10 bases. The CDR3 extends over 15 amino acids. In germline, CDR1 is MNHNS, CDR2 SASEGT. Trimming cost V 7 bases and J 4 bases; bases outside gene matches: 8. The CDR3 reads CASTVDRGSADTQYF. Here the CDR3 DNA reads TGTGCCAGCACCGTGGACAGGGGGTCGGCAGATACGCAGTATTTT.

V is TRBV19 and J is TRBJ1-1; D unresolved. CDR3 size: 12 residues. Trimming took off 6 bases at V and 5 bases at J, with 10 bases between the two ends. The germline CDR1 and CDR2 sequences are LNHDA and SQIVND (reference sequence). The CDR3 loop is CASSSGWTEAFF. The CDR3 coding sequence is TGTGCCAGTAGCTCGGGGTGGACTGAAGCTTTCTTT.

This chain joins TRBV11-3 and TRBJ1-1; D possibly corresponds to TRBD1 (6 bases). Trimming removed 1 base at V and 6 bases at J, with 15 bases between. The CDR3 contains 15 residues. Germline CDR1 and CDR2: SGHNT and YENEEA. This CDR3 reads CASSLVGAGGAEAFF. CDR3 coding DNA: TGTGCCAGCAGCTTAGTGGGGGCGGGTGGGGCTGAAGCTTTCTTT. Filled out from reference TRBV11-3 and TRBJ1-1, the complete variable domain reads EAGVVQSPRYKIIEKKQPVAFWCNPISGHNTLYWYLQNLGQGPELLIRYENEEAVDDSQLPKDRFSAERLKGVDSTLKIQPAELGDSAVYLCASSLVGAGGAEAFFGQGTRLTVV.

The genes are TRBV5-4 and TRBJ2-1, with 9 bases fitting TRBD2. CDR1 and CDR2 (germline): SGHNT, YYREEE (reference sequence). The ends lost 4 bases at V and 9 bases at J; junction bases unmatched: 14. The CDR3 consists of 16 residues. The CDR3 nucleotides are TGTGCCAGCAGCCCAGGGATAGCGGGAGATCAAACTGAGCAGTTCTTC. It codes for CASSPGIAGDQTEQFF. Combining the CDR3 with reference TRBV5-4 and TRBJ2-1 gives the whole variable domain ETGVTQSPTHLIKTRGQQVTLRCSSQSGHNTVSWYQQALGQGPQFIFQYYREEENGRGNFPPRFSGLQFPNYSSELNVNALELDDSALYLCASSPGIAGDQTEQFFGPGTRLTVL.

This chain connects TRBV5-1 to TRBJ1-1; 9 bases are a match to TRBD1. CDR3 size: 14 residues. V lost 4 bases to trimming and J lost 3 bases; unmatched junction nucleotides: 4. Per germline, CDR1 SGHRS and CDR2 YFSETQ. In DNA form, the CDR3 reads TGCGCCAGCAGCCCTCGACAGGGGGACACTGAAGCTTTCTTT. Amino acids: CASSPRQGDTEAFF.

The rearrangement joins TRBV5-1 to TRBJ2-7, with a tentative D call TRBD2 (5 bases). The CDR3 totals 11 residues. V was clipped by 1 base and J by 7 bases, with 6 bases between them. CDR1 and CDR2 from the germline V gene are SGHRS and YFSETQ. The CDR3 DNA follows: TGCGCCAGCAGCTTGAGCGGTGAGCAGTACTTC. Translating gives CASSLSGEQYF. Complete variable domain (other parts from reference TRBV5-1 and TRBJ2-7): KAGVTQTPRYLIKTRGQQVTLSCSPISGHRSVSWYQQTPGQGLQFLFEYFSETQRNKGNFPGRFSGRQFSNSRSEMNVSTLELGDSALYLCASSLSGEQYFGPGTRLTVT.

The chain employs TRBV7-2 and TRBJ2-7; TRBD2 agrees at 10 bases. Looked up from germline, CDR1 is SGHTA and CDR2 is FQGNSA. The CDR3 has 13 residues. Losses at the gene ends were 9 bases for V and 4 bases for J; bases not matched to a gene: 6. DNA of the CDR3: TGTGCCAGTGTAGCGGGAGGCGGATACGAGCAGTACTTC. Encoded protein: CASVAGGGYEQYF. Supplemented by reference TRBV7-2 and TRBJ2-7, the full variable domain reads GAGVSQSPSNKVTEKGKDVELRCDPISGHTALYWYRQSLGQGLEFLIYFQGNSAPDKSGLPSDRFSAERTGGSVSTLTIQRTQQEDSAVYLCASVAGGGYEQYFGPGTRLTVT.

V gene TRBV2 combines with J gene TRBJ2-7; TRBD1 agrees at 9 bases. CDR1 is SNHLY and CDR2 is FYNNEI in the germline V gene. CDR3 length: 14 residues. V shed 6 bases, J shed 6 bases, and the junction held 9 bases outside the gene matches. The CDR3 loop reads CASRRGQGVSEQYF. CDR3 coding DNA: TGTGCCAGCAGAAGGGGACAGGGCGTGTCCGAGCAGTACTTC.